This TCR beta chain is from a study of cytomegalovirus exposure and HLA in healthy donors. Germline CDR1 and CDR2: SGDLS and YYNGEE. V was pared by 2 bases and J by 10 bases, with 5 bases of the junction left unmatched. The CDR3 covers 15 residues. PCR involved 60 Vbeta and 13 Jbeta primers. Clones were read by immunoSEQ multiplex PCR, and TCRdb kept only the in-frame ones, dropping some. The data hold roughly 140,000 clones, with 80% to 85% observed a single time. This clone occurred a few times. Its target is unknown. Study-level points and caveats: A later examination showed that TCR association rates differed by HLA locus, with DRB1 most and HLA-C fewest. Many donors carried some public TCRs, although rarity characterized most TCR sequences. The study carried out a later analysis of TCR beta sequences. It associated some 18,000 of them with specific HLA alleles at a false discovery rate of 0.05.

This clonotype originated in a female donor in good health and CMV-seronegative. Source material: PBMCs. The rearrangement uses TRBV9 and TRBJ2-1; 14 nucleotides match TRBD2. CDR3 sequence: CASSVGLAGGAEQFF. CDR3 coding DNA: TGTGCCAGCAGCGTCGGACTAGCGGGAGGTGCCGAGCAGTTCTTC.